Below are 17 T cell receptor beta chains sequenced from a single sample in a study of PD-1 and CTLA-4 blockade in melanoma listed by TCRdb under 2021. Library preparation used the immunoSEQ multiplex PCR assay. The table comes from immuneACCESS by way of TCRdb, which keeps in-frame sequences with V and J called. Part of the clones is missing from these tables; in studies checked, under half for an unresolved V gene and the rest for unknown reasons. In all, the sample holds 25,000 to 35,000 clones, and 85% to 95% of those were seen once. About 8.6% of the sample is taken by the ten largest. The specimen was CD8+ T cells from peripheral blood, collected from a patient given anti-PD-1 treatment. These receptors were obtained from a human donor with melanoma.

This clone appeared a few times. This chain connects TRBV2 to TRBJ2-1; D is perhaps TRBD2 (5 bases). Between the trimmed V and J ends, which lost 2 bases and 8 bases, there was a span of 13 bases. Germline-derived CDR1 and CDR2 are SNHLY and FYNNEI. The CDR3 is made up of 14 amino acids. CDR3 residues: CASSELALNYEQFF. CDR3 DNA: TGTGCCAGCAGTGAACTAGCTTTGAACTATGAGCAGTTCTTC. The full variable domain, rest sourced from reference TRBV2 and TRBJ2-1, is EPEVTQTPSHQVTQMGQEVILRCVPISNHLYFYWYRQILGQKVEFLVSFYNNEISEKSEIFDDQFSVERPDGSNFTLKIRSTKLEDSAMYFCASSELALNYEQFFGPGTRLTVL.

V usage is TRBV19 and J usage is TRBJ1-1, with 7 bases matching TRBD1. J gave up 6 bases and V 5 bases, and 3 bases lay outside the gene matches. The CDR3 extends over 12 amino acids. Germline-derived CDR1 and CDR2 are LNHDA and SQIVND (reference sequence). The CDR3 nucleotides are TGTGCCAGTAGTGTTGGGACAGCTGAAGCTTTCTTT. Encoded protein: CASSVGTAEAFF.

The rearrangement joins TRBV7-9 to TRBJ1-2, with 7 bases fitting TRBD1. The V segment lost 1 base and the J segment 1 base; nucleotides outside the gene matches: 3. The CDR3 length is 15 residues. Germline loops: CDR1 SEHNR, CDR2 FQNEAQ (reference sequence). The chain's CDR3 is CASSLEGTVNYGYTF. Written as DNA, the CDR3 is TGTGCCAGCAGCTTAGAAGGGACAGTTAACTATGGCTACACCTTC.

The J gene is TRBJ2-5, the V gene TRBV3-1 (or the pseudogene TRBV3-2); TRBD2 matches 7 bases. In germline, CDR1 is LGHDT, CDR2 YNNKEL (reference sequence). The junction had 7 bases not matched to a gene; V was cut back by 1 base and J by 2 bases. The CDR3 spans 16 residues. CDR3 coding DNA: TGTGCCAGCAGCCAAGTACGCGGGAGCGTTCAAGAGACCCAGTACTTC. Protein sequence: CASSQVRGSVQETQYF.

This chain links TRBV5-4 with TRBJ2-2, with 11 bases identical to TRBD2. The length of the CDR3 is 17 residues. From germline, CDR1 is SGHNT and CDR2 YYREEE (reference sequence). V gave up 4 bases and J gave up 1 base; unmatched junction bases: 6. The CDR3 sequence is CASSGRTSGQNTGELFF. DNA of the CDR3: TGTGCCAGCAGCGGGAGGACTAGCGGGCAGAACACCGGGGAGCTGTTTTTT.

This sequence joins TRBV19 and TRBJ2-2; a possible D gene is TRBD2 (5 bases). V was trimmed by 8 bases and J by 5 bases, leaving 12 bases between them. Germline CDR1 is LNHDA and CDR2 is SQIVND (reference sequence). This CDR3 has 13 amino acids. The CDR3 DNA sequence: TGTGCCAGTTCAGCGGAGCTGACCGGGGAGCTGTTTTTT. It translates to CASSAELTGELFF.

This chain joins TRBV15 and TRBJ2-6; D remains ambiguous. Germline CDR1 and CDR2: LNHNV and YYDKDF (reference sequence). Between the trimmed V and J ends, which lost 3 bases and 0 bases, there was a span of 6 bases. This CDR3 comprises 15 residues. Here the CDR3 reads CATSSQGSGANVLTF. CDR3 nucleotides: TGTGCCACCAGCAGTCAAGGCTCTGGGGCCAACGTCCTGACTTTC. Looking up the rest from reference TRBV15 and TRBJ2-6 gives the full variable domain: DAMVIQNPRYQVTQFGKPVTLSCSQTLNHNVMYWYQQKSSQAPKLLFHYYDKDFNNEADTPDNFQSRRPNTSFCFLDIRSPGLGDTAMYLCATSSQGSGANVLTFGAGSRLTVL.

This rearrangement joins TRBV12-3 or TRBV12-4 to TRBJ2-7, with D hard to call. The CDR3 sequence is 12 residues long. The ends were cut back, 5 bases at V and 1 base at J, with 6 bases in the middle. For the CDR3, the DNA is TGTGCCAGCAGTCCCCCGTCCTACGAGCAGTACTTC. It encodes CASSPPSYEQYF.

This clone was recorded a few times. The chain carries TRBV27 and TRBJ1-6; TRBD1 is a possible D gene (6 bases). This CDR3 region has 14 residues. V lost 5 bases to trimming and J lost 7 bases, with 12 bases between them. The V gene's germline CDR1 is MNHEY and CDR2 SMNVEV (reference sequence). CDR3 loop: CASSHREENSPLHF. CDR3 DNA sequence: TGTGCCAGCAGTCACAGGGAAGAAAATTCACCCCTCCACTTT.

The chain recombines TRBV2 with TRBJ2-1, with 9 bases matching TRBD1. V shed 6 bases, J shed 8 bases, and the junction held 5 bases outside the gene matches. From germline, CDR1 is SNHLY and CDR2 FYNNEI. There are 13 residues in the CDR3. The CDR3 is CASRGQGQDEQFF. DNA for the CDR3: TGTGCCAGCAGGGGACAGGGACAGGATGAGCAGTTCTTC.

V is TRBV6-1 and J is TRBJ1-1, with no clear D. Germline CDR1 is MNHNS and CDR2 is SASEGT. The CDR3 consists of 12 residues. Between the trimmed V and J ends, which lost 1 base and 7 bases, there was a span of 7 bases. The CDR3 loop reads CASSEGGNEAFF. The CDR3 DNA is TGTGCCAGCAGTGAAGGGGGTAATGAAGCTTTCTTT.

CDR3 in DNA: TGCGCCAGCAGCCAAGACTGGGCGAGTGAAGATACGCAGTATTTT. It yields the protein CASSQDWASEDTQYF. The rearrangement uses TRBV4-1 and TRBJ2-3; D is unresolved. The CDR3 spans 15 residues. Trimming took off 0 bases at V and 5 bases at J, with 12 bases between the two ends. Per the germline V gene, CDR1 is MGHRA and CDR2 is YSYEKL.

The chain employs TRBV11-1 and TRBJ1-1; unclear D gene. Germline V gives CDR1 SGHAT, CDR2 FQDESV (reference sequence). V lost 2 bases to trimming and J lost 6 bases, with 4 bases between them. CDR3 length: 11 amino acids. The CDR3, as DNA: TGTGCCAGCAGCTTAACGGCTGAAGCTTTCTTT. Translating it yields CASSLTAEAFF.

V is TRBV3-1 (or the pseudogene TRBV3-2) and J is TRBJ1-2, with D possibly being TRBD1 (5 bases). Germline loops: CDR1 LGHDT, CDR2 YNNKEL (reference sequence). V gave up 0 bases and J gave up 2 bases, with 7 bases separating them. The CDR3 is made up of 14 amino acids. The CDR3 DNA reads TGTGCCAGCAGCCAAGATGAGGGGAACTATGGCTACACCTTC. Its translation is CASSQDEGNYGYTF.

The chain uses TRBV28 and TRBJ1-1, with D perhaps TRBD1 (5 bases). CDR1 MDHEN and CDR2 SYDVKM come from the germline V gene. This CDR3 is built from 13 residues. V shed 10 bases and J shed 0 bases, with 12 bases lying between them. The CDR3: CATKEGMNTEAFF. In nucleotides, the CDR3 is TGTGCCACCAAGGAGGGGATGAACACTGAAGCTTTCTTT. The whole variable domain, remainder taken from reference TRBV28 and TRBJ1-1, is DVKVTQSSRYLVKRTGEKVFLECVQDMDHENMFWYRQDPGLGLRLIYFSYDVKMKEKGDIPEGYSVSREKKERFSLILESASTNQTSMYLCATKEGMNTEAFFGQGTRLTVV.

This clone was counted between two and nine times. V is TRBV15 and J is TRBJ1-5; the D is unclear. CDR3 length: 14 amino acids. Germline V gene data show CDR1 as LNHNV and CDR2 as YYDKDF (reference sequence). Trimming took 7 bases from V and 2 from J, leaving 12 bases between them. CDR3 nucleotides: TGTGCCACCACTCTGATGAGGGGCAATCAGCCCCAGCATTTT. Protein sequence: CATTLMRGNQPQHF. The whole variable domain, filled in from reference TRBV15 and TRBJ1-5, reads DAMVIQNPRYQVTQFGKPVTLSCSQTLNHNVMYWYQQKSSQAPKLLFHYYDKDFNNEADTPDNFQSRRPNTSFCFLDIRSPGLGDTAMYLCATTLMRGNQPQHFGDGTRLSIL.

This chain links TRBV3-1 (or the pseudogene TRBV3-2) with TRBJ1-6; D call uncertain. Looked up from germline, CDR1 is LGHDT and CDR2 is YNNKEL (reference sequence). The V end was cut by 1 base, the J end by 7 bases, with 8 bases between. The CDR3 consists of 14 residues. CDR3 in DNA: TGTGCCAGCAGCCAAGGGAATGGGAATTCACCCCTCCACTTT. This encodes CASSQGNGNSPLHF.